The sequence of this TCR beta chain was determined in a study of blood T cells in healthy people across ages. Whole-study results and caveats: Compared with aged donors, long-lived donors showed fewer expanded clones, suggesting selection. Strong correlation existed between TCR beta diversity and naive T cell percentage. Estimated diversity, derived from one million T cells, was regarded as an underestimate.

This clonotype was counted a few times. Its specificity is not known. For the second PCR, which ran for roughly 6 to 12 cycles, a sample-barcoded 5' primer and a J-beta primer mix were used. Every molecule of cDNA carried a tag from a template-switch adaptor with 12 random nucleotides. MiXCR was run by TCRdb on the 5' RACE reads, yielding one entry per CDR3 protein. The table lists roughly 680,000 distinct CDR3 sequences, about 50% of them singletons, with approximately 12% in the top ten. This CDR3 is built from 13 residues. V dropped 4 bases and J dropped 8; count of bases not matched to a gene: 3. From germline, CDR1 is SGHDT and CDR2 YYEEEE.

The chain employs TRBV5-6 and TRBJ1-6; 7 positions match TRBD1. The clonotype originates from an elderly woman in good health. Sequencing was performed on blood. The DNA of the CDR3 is TGTGCCAGCAGCCGGGACAGCTATTCACCCCTCCACTTT. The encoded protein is CASSRDSYSPLHF.